These 15 T cell receptor beta chains were all obtained from the same sample, sequenced in a study of cytomegalovirus exposure and HLA in healthy donors. Primers included in the PCR were 60 Vbeta and 13 Jbeta primers. This table comes from immunoSEQ multiplex PCR, and its TCRdb copy is limited to in-frame clones, with some not included. The sample consists of under 200,000 clones, roughly 77% of them appearing once. The sample comprised PBMCs. The source of these receptors is a male donor in good health and CMV-seronegative.

The chain employs TRBV11-2 and TRBJ1-4; maybe TRBD1 (6 bases). Trimming pared 6 bases from V and 5 bases from J, leaving 16 bases between. Germline V lookup: CDR1 SGHAT, CDR2 FQNNGV. There are 15 residues in the CDR3. CDR3 in amino acids: CASSYGTGINEKLFF. CDR3 bases: TGTGCCAGCAGTTACGGTACAGGGATAAATGAAAAACTGTTTTTT.

The table lists this clone with a few counts. The gene calls are TRBV4-1 and TRBJ1-1; a weak D match, TRBD1 (6 bases). CDR3 length equals 15 residues. Trimming pared 7 bases from V and 1 base from J, leaving 16 bases between. Germline V lookup: CDR1 MGHRA, CDR2 YSYEKL. CDR3 loop: CASNIRGGENTEAFF. Written as DNA, the CDR3 is TGCGCCAGCAACATCAGGGGAGGGGAGAACACTGAAGCTTTCTTT.

This chain joins TRBV5-1 and TRBJ2-7; 7 bases agree with TRBD2. The ends lost 1 base at V and 4 bases at J; junction bases unmatched: 8. Germline V gives CDR1 SGHRS, CDR2 YFSETQ. CDR3 length: 15 residues. The CDR3 spells CASSLSRGSQYEQYF. The CDR3 DNA reads as TGCGCCAGCAGCTTGTCCCGCGGGAGCCAGTACGAGCAGTACTTC.

V is TRBV10-3 and J is TRBJ1-2, with 9 nucleotides matching TRBD1. This CDR3 region has 14 residues. The germline gives CDR1 ENHRY, CDR2 SYGVKD. J was trimmed by 4 bases and V by 5 bases; bases with no gene match: 5. The DNA for the CDR3 is TGTGCCATCAGTCCGGGACAGGGAAGCTATGGCTACACCTTC. Protein sequence: CAISPGQGSYGYTF.

V and J are TRBV7-9 and TRBJ2-7; TRBD1 is a possible D gene (6 bases). The CDR3 is made up of 13 amino acids. V was clipped by 5 bases and J by 3 bases, with 11 bases between them. The germline V gene encodes CDR1 SEHNR and CDR2 FQNEAQ (reference sequence). CDR3 loop: CASSPGQNYEQYF. For the CDR3, the DNA is TGTGCCAGCAGCCCCGGACAGAACTACGAGCAGTACTTC.

The chain combines TRBV5-8 with TRBJ2-3; 15 bases align to TRBD2. The V gene's germline CDR1 is SGHTS and CDR2 YDEGEE. The J segment lost 10 bases and the V segment lost 4 bases, leaving 10 bases of the junction unmatched. The CDR3 is 16 amino acids. CDR3 sequence (DNA): TGTGCCAGCAGCCCTCGGACTAGCGGGGGGGCATTAGCGCAGTATTTT. Protein sequence: CASSPRTSGGALAQYF.

This rearrangement joins TRBV27 to TRBJ1-6, with TRBD1 matching over 8 bases. Looked up from germline, CDR1 is MNHEY and CDR2 is SMNVEV (reference sequence). This CDR3 spans 15 amino acids. V was clipped by 10 bases and J by 5 bases; unmatched bases: 10. The DNA of the CDR3 is TGTGCCACCTCTAACAGGGGGTTGCATAATTCACCCCTCCACTTT. This translates into CATSNRGLHNSPLHF.

This clone was seen once. This rearrangement joins TRBV5-1 to TRBJ2-5; D is possibly TRBD1 (5 bases). Germline V lookup: CDR1 SGHRS, CDR2 YFSETQ. This CDR3 has 11 residues. V shed 6 bases and J shed 4 bases, with 7 bases lying between them. The CDR3 spells CASKRGETQYF. CDR3 coding DNA: TGCGCCAGCAAAAGGGGAGAGACCCAGTACTTC.

The chain links TRBV27 to TRBJ2-7, with 7 positions matching TRBD1. V lost 5 bases to trimming and J lost 1 base; unmatched junction nucleotides: 8. Germline values: CDR1 MNHEY, CDR2 SMNVEV (reference sequence). The length of the CDR3 is 15 residues. CDR3 DNA: TGTGCCAGCAGTCGGCCGGGACAGTCATCCTACGAGCAGTACTTC. It translates to CASSRPGQSSYEQYF.

The J gene is TRBJ1-2, the V gene TRBV5-6, with a weak D call TRBD1 (5 bases). CDR1 SGHDT and CDR2 YYEEEE come from the germline V gene. V lost 0 bases to trimming and J lost 4 bases, with 7 bases between them. The CDR3 has 13 residues. This chain's CDR3 is CASSLAGLYGYTF. The CDR3 nucleotides are TGTGCCAGCAGCTTGGCAGGGCTCTATGGCTACACCTTC.

V is TRBV18 and J is TRBJ1-2; 9 bases fit TRBD1. Looked up from germline, CDR1 is KGHSH and CDR2 is LQKENI. Trimming at V came to 3 bases and at J to 0 bases, leaving 2 bases not matched to a gene. CDR3 size: 15 residues. The CDR3 sequence is CASSPRDRANYGYTF. The CDR3 DNA reads as TGTGCCAGCTCACCCAGGGACAGGGCTAACTATGGCTACACCTTC.

V usage is TRBV6-1 and J usage is TRBJ2-1, with D perhaps TRBD2 (5 bases). This CDR3 spans 13 amino acids. V gave up 4 bases and J gave up 3 bases, with 7 bases separating them. CDR1 and CDR2 (germline): MNHNS, SASEGT. The CDR3 sequence is CASSADYYNEQFF. DNA of the CDR3: TGTGCCAGCAGTGCTGACTACTACAATGAGCAGTTCTTC.

As for this clone: The same CDR3 can be traced to other DNA sequences in this sample. The chain employs TRBV18 and TRBJ2-7; 9 bases match TRBD1. Germline V gives CDR1 KGHSH, CDR2 LQKENI. The CDR3 length is 13 residues. V gave up 3 bases and J gave up 7 bases; unmatched junction bases: 4. For the CDR3, the DNA is TGTGCCAGCTCACCGGGGACAGGGCGGGAGCAGTACTTC. It yields the protein CASSPGTGREQYF.

The chain uses TRBV7-6 and TRBJ1-3; 8 nucleotides agree with TRBD1. The CDR3 runs 16 residues. With 5 bases clipped from V and 4 bases from J, the junction kept 10 bases outside the gene matches. The V gene's germline CDR1 is SGHVS and CDR2 FNYEAQ. CDR3 sequence (DNA): TGTGCCAGCAGCCCATCGACAGGGGCGGTAGGAAACACCATATATTTT. This sequence encodes CASSPSTGAVGNTIYF.

The CDR3 DNA reads as TGTGCCAGCAGCCTCCCAGGCTACTATGGCTACACCTTC. Its translation is CASSLPGYYGYTF. The V and J genes are TRBV6-5 and TRBJ1-2; D gene uncertain. The CDR3 consists of 13 residues. CDR1 is MNHEY, CDR2 SVGAGI, per germline. Trimming pared 6 bases from V and 3 bases from J, leaving 11 bases between.